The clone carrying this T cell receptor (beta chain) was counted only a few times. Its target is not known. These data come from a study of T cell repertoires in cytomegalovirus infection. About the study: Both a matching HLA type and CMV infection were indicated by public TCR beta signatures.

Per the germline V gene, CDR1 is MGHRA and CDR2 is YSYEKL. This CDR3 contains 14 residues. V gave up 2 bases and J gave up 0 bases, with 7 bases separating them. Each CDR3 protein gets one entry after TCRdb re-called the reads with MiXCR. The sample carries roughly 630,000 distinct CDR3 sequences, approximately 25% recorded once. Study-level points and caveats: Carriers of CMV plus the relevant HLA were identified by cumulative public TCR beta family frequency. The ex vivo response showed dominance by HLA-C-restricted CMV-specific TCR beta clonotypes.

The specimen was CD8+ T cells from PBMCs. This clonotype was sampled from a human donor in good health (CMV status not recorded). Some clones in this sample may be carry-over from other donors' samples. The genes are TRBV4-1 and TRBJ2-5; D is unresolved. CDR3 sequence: CASSQLGHQETQYF. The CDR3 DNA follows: TGCGCCAGCAGCCAACTTGGACACCAAGAGACCCAGTACTTC.